The 5 T cell receptor beta chains reported below all come from one sample, sequenced in a study of PD-1 blockade in classical Hodgkin lymphoma. Clones were sequenced by immunoSEQ multiplex PCR, and TCRdb holds only the in-frame ones, with some missing. The sample comprises over 50,000 clones, around nine tenths of which are singletons, and roughly 8.7% rests with the top ten. Stated time point: cycle 4 day 1 (C4D1), after five to seven weeks of nivolumab. No patient escaped relapse after autologous stem cell transplantation, and brentuximab vedotin exposure varied. The sample here was peripheral blood mononuclear cells (PBMCs), taken before the fourth cycle of nivolumab. The receptors were gathered from a human donor with classical Hodgkin lymphoma.

The CDR3 nucleotides are TGTGCCAGCAGTTCCACCGGGACAGGGGGGGAAAAACTGTTTTTT. This sequence encodes CASSSTGTGGEKLFF. The chain couples TRBV6-5 to TRBJ1-4, with 11 bases fitting TRBD1. The CDR3 sequence is 15 residues long. CDR1 is MNHEY, CDR2 SVGAGI, per germline. The J segment lost 8 bases and the V segment lost 4 bases, leaving 6 bases of the junction unmatched.

The chain carries TRBV6-6 and TRBJ1-1; unclear D gene. CDR3 length: 14 residues. The V gene lost 5 bases and the J gene lost 11 bases, with 21 bases spanning the gap. From germline, CDR1 is MNHNY and CDR2 SVGAGI (reference sequence). The CDR3 sequence is CASSVQPVPPTAFF. CDR3 bases: TGTGCCAGCAGTGTTCAACCCGTGCCCCCGACTGCTTTCTTT.

The V gene is TRBV7-6, the J gene TRBJ1-4; 11 nucleotides line up with TRBD1. CDR1 is SGHVS and CDR2 is FNYEAQ in the germline V gene. CDR3 size: 18 residues. J lost 7 bases, V lost 5 bases, and 15 bases had no gene match. CDR3 sequence: CASSQVGDRGIRSEKLFF. For the CDR3, the DNA is TGTGCCAGCAGCCAGGTGGGGGACAGGGGGATTCGGAGTGAAAAACTGTTTTTT. The full variable domain, with the rest looked up from reference TRBV7-6 and TRBJ1-4, is GAGVSQSPRYKVTKRGQDVALRCDPISGHVSLYWYRQALGQGPEFLTYFNYEAQQDKSGLPNDRFSAERPEGSISTLTIQRTEQRDSAMYRCASSQVGDRGIRSEKLFFGSGTQLSVL.

V is TRBV7-9 and J is TRBJ1-4; D gene ambiguous. V lost 2 bases, J lost 6 bases, and 13 bases lay in between. From germline, CDR1 is SEHNR and CDR2 FQNEAQ (reference sequence). The CDR3 consists of 15 residues. CDR3 coding DNA: TGTGCCAGCAGCTTAATTAGTCAGCCAGATGAAAAACTGTTTTTT. Translating it yields CASSLISQPDEKLFF.

This clone was counted a few times. CDR3: CSVDRAGYTF. The CDR3 nucleotides are TGCAGCGTTGACAGGGCAGGCTACACCTTC. J is TRBJ1-2 and V is TRBV29-1, with D perhaps TRBD1 (5 bases). The V end lost 3 bases, the J end lost 8 bases, and 7 bases lay between the germline ends. This CDR3 contains 10 residues. Germline CDR1 SQVTM, CDR2 ANQGSEA. Full variable domain (remainder filled in from reference TRBV29-1 and TRBJ1-2): SAVISQKPSRDICQRGTSLTIQCQVDSQVTMMFWYRQQPGQSLTLIATANQGSEATYESGFVIDKFPISRPNLTFSTLTVSNMSPEDSSIYLCSVDRAGYTFGSGTRLTVV.